Listed here are 11 T cell receptor beta chains from one sample, sequenced in a study of cytomegalovirus exposure and HLA in healthy donors. PCR was performed using 60 Vbeta and 13 Jbeta primers. Measured with immunoSEQ multiplex PCR; TCRdb has only the in-frame clones, and not every one. The sample has around 99,000 clones; less than 85% are singletons. Sequenced: PBMCs. Every receptor here comes from a man younger than 35 in good health and CMV-seronegative.

This clone is a singleton in its sample. The chain has TRBV5-4 and TRBJ2-3; 9 nucleotides agree with TRBD2. CDR1 is SGHNT, CDR2 YYREEE, per germline (reference sequence). The CDR3 totals 16 residues. J was trimmed by 8 bases and V by 4 bases; bases with no gene match: 14. CDR3 DNA sequence: TGTGCCAGCAGCCCCACTTTAGCGGGGGCTCAGGGTACGCAGTATTTT. It encodes CASSPTLAGAQGTQYF.

This clone was seen a few times. The CDR3 bases are TGTGCCAGCAGTGAAGGGTTTTCAGACACCATATATTTT. Amino acids: CASSEGFSDTIYF. V gene TRBV2 combines with J gene TRBJ1-3; unclear D gene. CDR1 and CDR2 from the germline V gene are SNHLY and FYNNEI. Trimming left V 1 base short and J 8 bases short, with 9 bases between. The CDR3 totals 13 residues.

This clone was counted only a few times. The chain employs TRBV7-8 and TRBJ1-4; maybe TRBD1 (5 bases). Germline V gives CDR1 SGHVS, CDR2 FQNEAQ. This CDR3 has 17 amino acids. Trimming shortened V by 0 bases and J by 7 bases, and 18 bases separated the two germline ends. The CDR3 loop is CASSLALRGGEAEKLFF. CDR3 DNA: TGTGCCAGCAGCTTAGCTCTGCGGGGGGGAGAGGCTGAAAAACTGTTTTTT.

The rearrangement uses TRBV5-6 and TRBJ2-3; no clear D. From germline, CDR1 is SGHDT and CDR2 YYEEEE. This CDR3 comprises 15 residues. The V and J ends lost 0 bases and 4 bases respectively, with 12 bases between them. DNA of the CDR3: TGTGCCAGCAGCTTGGTCTCGGGTCGCGCAGATACGCAGTATTTT. Translating it yields CASSLVSGRADTQYF.

The rearrangement links TRBV19 to TRBJ2-1, with 12 bases identical to TRBD2. V shed 1 base, J shed 12 bases, and the junction held 13 bases outside the gene matches. This CDR3 contains 17 residues. Germline V gene lookup returns CDR1 LNHDA and CDR2 SQIVND (reference sequence). In nucleotides, the CDR3 is TGTGCCAGTAGTATAGTTAAAGCACTAGCGGGGGGAAAAGGGCAGTTCTTC. Translating it yields CASSIVKALAGGKGQFF.

The chain uses TRBV7-9 and TRBJ2-7; D is ambiguous. CDR1 and CDR2 from the germline V gene are SEHNR and FQNEAQ (reference sequence). Trimming pared 5 bases from V and 7 bases from J, leaving 18 bases between. The CDR3 has 14 residues. CDR3: CASSQSPRAWEQYF. CDR3 sequence (DNA): TGTGCCAGCAGCCAAAGCCCTCGAGCCTGGGAGCAGTACTTC.

This chain uses TRBV29-1 with TRBJ1-1; D is uncertain. Trimming took 6 bases from V and 1 from J, leaving 12 bases between them. Germline CDR1 reads SQVTM; CDR2 reads ANQGSEA. This CDR3 is 13 amino acids long. The CDR3 DNA reads as TGCAGCGTCGAATGGCGCGGGAACACTGAAGCTTTCTTT. It is translated as CSVEWRGNTEAFF.

This chain joins TRBV9 and TRBJ2-3, with 9 nucleotides matching TRBD2. The ends lost 4 bases at V and 6 bases at J; junction bases unmatched: 15. The germline gives CDR1 SGDLS, CDR2 YYNGEE. CDR3 length: 17 amino acids. The CDR3 sequence is CASSPTPSGVVFDTQYF. DNA of the CDR3: TGTGCCAGCAGCCCCACCCCTAGCGGGGTGGTTTTTGATACGCAGTATTTT. The whole variable domain, filled in from reference TRBV9 and TRBJ2-3, reads DSGVTQTPKHLITATGQRVTLRCSPRSGDLSVYWYQQSLDQGLQFLIQYYNGEERAKGNILERFSAQQFPDLHSELNLSSLELGDSALYFCASSPTPSGVVFDTQYFGPGTRLTVL.

The chain combines TRBV7-3 with TRBJ2-7; 7 positions match TRBD1. CDR3 length equals 15 residues. The ends lost 5 bases at V and 6 bases at J; junction bases unmatched: 13. Germline V gene sequence: CDR1 SGHTA, CDR2 FQGTGA. CDR3 protein: CASSPTQLNRGEQYF. In nucleotides, the CDR3 is TGTGCCAGCAGCCCAACACAATTAAACAGGGGCGAGCAGTACTTC.

The V gene is TRBV19, the J gene TRBJ1-6, with TRBD1 matching over 7 bases. Germline V gives CDR1 LNHDA, CDR2 SQIVND (reference sequence). After removal of 6 bases from V and 10 bases from J, the junction contained 6 bases not matched to a gene. The CDR3 extends over 13 amino acids. Here the CDR3 reads CASSDDRDSPLHF. The CDR3 DNA is TGTGCCAGTAGCGACGACAGGGACTCACCCCTCCACTTT.

The chain links TRBV18 to TRBJ2-7; 8 bases match TRBD1. Per germline, CDR1 KGHSH and CDR2 LQKENI. The CDR3 covers 13 residues. V was clipped by 6 bases and J by 9 bases; unmatched bases: 10. The CDR3 loop is CASSLGQGDWQYF. In DNA, the CDR3 is TGTGCCAGCTCCCTCGGACAGGGAGATTGGCAGTACTTC.